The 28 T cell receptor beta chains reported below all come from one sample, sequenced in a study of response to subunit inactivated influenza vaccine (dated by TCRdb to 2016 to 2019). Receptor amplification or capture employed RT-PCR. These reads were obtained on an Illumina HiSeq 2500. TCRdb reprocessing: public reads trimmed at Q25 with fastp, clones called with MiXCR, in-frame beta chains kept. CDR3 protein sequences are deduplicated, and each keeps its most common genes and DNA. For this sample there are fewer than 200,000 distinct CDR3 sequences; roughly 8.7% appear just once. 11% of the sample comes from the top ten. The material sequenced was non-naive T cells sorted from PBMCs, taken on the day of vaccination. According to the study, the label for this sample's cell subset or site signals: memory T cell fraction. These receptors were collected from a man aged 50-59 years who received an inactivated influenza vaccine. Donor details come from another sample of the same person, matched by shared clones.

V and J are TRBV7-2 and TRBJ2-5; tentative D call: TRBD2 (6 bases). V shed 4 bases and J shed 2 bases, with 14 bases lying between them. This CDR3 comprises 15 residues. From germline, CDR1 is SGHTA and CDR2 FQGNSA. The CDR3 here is CASSWRGTLQETQYF. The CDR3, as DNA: TGTGCCAGCAGCTGGCGTGGGACTTTGCAAGAGACCCAGTACTTC. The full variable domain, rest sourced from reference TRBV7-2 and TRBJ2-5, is GAGVSQSPSNKVTEKGKDVELRCDPISGHTALYWYRQSLGQGLEFLIYFQGNSAPDKSGLPSDRFSAERTGGSVSTLTIQRTQQEDSAVYLCASSWRGTLQETQYFGPGTRLLVL.

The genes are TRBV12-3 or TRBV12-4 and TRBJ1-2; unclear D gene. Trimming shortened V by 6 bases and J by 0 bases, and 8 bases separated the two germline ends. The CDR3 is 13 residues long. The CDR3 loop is CASSPGSNYGYTF. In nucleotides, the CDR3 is TGTGCCAGCAGCCCCGGATCTAACTATGGCTACACCTTC.

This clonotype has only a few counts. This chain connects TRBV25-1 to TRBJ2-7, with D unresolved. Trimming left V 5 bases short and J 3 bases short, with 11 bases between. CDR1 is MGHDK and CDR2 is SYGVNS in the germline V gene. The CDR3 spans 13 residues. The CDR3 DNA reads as TGTGCCAGCAGTCAAAAGGAGTACTACGAGCAGTACTTC. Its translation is CASSQKEYYEQYF.

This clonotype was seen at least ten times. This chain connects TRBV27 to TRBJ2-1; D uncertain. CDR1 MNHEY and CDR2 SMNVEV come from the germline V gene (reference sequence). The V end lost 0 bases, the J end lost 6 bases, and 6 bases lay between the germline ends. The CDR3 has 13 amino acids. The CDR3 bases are TGTGCCAGCAGTTTATCCTCCAGCAATGAGCAGTTCTTC. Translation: CASSLSSSNEQFF.

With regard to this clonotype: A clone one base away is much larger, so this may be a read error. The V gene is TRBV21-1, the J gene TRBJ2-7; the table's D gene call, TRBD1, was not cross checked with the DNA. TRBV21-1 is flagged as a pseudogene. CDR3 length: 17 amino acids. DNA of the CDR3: TGTGCCAGCAGCTCTACGGCCAGGACAGTCAGTCCCTACGAGCAGTACTTC. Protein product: CASSSTARTVSPYEQYF.

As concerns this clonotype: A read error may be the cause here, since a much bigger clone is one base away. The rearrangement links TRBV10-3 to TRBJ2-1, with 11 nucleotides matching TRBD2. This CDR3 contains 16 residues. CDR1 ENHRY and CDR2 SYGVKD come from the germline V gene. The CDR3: CAISVLTSGAYSEQFF. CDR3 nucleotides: TGTGCCATCAGTGTGTTGACTAGCGGGGCCTACAGTGAGCAGTTCTTC.

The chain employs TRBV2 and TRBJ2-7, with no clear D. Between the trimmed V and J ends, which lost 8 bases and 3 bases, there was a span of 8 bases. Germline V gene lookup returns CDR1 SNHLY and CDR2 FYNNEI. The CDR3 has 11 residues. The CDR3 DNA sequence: TGTGCCAGCTCGAGGAACTACGAGCAGTACTTC. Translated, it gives CASSRNYEQYF. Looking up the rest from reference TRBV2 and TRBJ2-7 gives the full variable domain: EPEVTQTPSHQVTQMGQEVILRCVPISNHLYFYWYRQILGQKVEFLVSFYNNEISEKSEIFDDQFSVERPDGSNFTLKIRSTKLEDSAMYFCASSRNYEQYFGPGTRLTVT.

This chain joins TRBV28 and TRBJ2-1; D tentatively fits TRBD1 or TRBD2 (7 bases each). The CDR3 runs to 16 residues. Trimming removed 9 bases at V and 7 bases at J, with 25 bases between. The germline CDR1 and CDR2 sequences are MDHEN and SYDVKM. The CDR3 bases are TGTGCCAGTATCGATCCAGGGGGAGCGGGGAGGAATGAGCAGTTCTTC. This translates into CASIDPGGAGRNEQFF.

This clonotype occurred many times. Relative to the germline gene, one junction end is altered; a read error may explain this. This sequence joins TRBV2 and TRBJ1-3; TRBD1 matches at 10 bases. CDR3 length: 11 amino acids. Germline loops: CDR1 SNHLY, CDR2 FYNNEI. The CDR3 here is CASWGRQGAVF. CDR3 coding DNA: TGTGCCAGCTGGGGCCGACAGGGGGCTGTATTT.

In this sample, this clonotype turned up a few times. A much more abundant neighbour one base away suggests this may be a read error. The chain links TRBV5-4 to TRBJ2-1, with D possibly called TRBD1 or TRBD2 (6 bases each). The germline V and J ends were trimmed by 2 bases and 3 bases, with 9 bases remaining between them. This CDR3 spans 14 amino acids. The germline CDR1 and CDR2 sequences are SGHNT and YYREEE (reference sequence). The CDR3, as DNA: TGTGCCAGCAGCTTTGAGGGGGGCTACAATGAGCAGTTCTTC. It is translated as CASSFEGGYNEQFF.

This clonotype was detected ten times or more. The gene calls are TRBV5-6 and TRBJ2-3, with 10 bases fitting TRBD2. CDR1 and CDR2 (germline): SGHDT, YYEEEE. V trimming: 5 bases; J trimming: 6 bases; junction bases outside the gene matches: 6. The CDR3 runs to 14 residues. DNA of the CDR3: TGTGCCAGCAGACCTAGCGGGAGAGGGGATACGCAGTATTTT. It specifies CASRPSGRGDTQYF. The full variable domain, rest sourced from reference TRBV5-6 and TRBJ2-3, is DAGVTQSPTHLIKTRGQQVTLRCSPKSGHDTVSWYQQALGQGPQFIFQYYEEEERQRGNFPDRFSGHQFPNYSSELNVNALLLGDSALYLCASRPSGRGDTQYFGPGTRLTVL.

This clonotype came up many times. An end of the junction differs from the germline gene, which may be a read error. The CDR3 DNA reads as TGCGCCAGCAGCTTGTCCGGATCCTACGAGCAGTACTTC. Residues: CASSLSGSYEQYF. The gene calls are TRBV27 and TRBJ2-7; D remains unclear. This CDR3 has 13 amino acids. The germline CDR1 and CDR2 sequences are MNHEY and SMNVEV (reference sequence).

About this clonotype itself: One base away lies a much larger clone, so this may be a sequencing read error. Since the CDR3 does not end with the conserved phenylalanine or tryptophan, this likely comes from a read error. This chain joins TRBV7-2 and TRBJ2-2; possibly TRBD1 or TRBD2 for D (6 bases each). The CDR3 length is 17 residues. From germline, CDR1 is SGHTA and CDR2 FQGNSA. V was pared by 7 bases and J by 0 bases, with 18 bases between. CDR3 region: CASTTRGVPSNTGELFV. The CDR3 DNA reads TGTGCCAGCACCACAAGGGGGGTGCCTTCGAACACCGGGGAGCTGTTTGTT.

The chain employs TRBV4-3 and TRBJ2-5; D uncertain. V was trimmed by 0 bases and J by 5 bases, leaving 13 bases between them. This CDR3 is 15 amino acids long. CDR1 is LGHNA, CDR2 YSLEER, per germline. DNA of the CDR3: TGCGCCAGCAGCCAAGAAGGAATCCTGAGTGAGACCCAGTACTTC. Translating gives CASSQEGILSETQYF.

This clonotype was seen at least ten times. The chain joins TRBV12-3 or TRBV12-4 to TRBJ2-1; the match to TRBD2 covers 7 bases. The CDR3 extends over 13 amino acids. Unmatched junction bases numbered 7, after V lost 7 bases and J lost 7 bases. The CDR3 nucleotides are TGTGCCAGCAAAATCCGGGAGGTTAATGAGCAGTTCTTC. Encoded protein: CASKIREVNEQFF.

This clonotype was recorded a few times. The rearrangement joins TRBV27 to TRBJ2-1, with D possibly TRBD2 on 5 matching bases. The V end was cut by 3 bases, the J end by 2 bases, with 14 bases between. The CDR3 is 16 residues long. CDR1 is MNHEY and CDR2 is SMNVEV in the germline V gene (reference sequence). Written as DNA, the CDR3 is TGTGCCAGCAGTTTTCTTGGGAGAGGGACCTACAATGAGCAGTTCTTC. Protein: CASSFLGRGTYNEQFF.

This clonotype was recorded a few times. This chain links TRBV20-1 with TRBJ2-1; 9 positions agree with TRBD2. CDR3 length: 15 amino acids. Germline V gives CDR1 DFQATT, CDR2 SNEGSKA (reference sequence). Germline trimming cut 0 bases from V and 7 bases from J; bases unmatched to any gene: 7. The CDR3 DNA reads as TGCAGTGCTAGAGAGGCGGGAGGGCCTAGGAATGAGCAGTTCTTC. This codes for CSAREAGGPRNEQFF.

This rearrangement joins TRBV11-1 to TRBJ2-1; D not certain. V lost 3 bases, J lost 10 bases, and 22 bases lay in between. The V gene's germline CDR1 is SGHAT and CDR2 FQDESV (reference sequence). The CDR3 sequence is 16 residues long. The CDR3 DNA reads TGTGCCAGCAGCTTTTTAGGCGGCTTGGCGGTAGGGGAGCAGTTCTTC. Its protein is CASSFLGGLAVGEQFF.

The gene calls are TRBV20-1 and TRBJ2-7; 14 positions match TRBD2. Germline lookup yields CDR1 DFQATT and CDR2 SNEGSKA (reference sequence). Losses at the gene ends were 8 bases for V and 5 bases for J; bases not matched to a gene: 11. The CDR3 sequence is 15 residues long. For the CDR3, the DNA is TGCAGTCGATCCTACGGACTAGCGGGAGGCAACGAGCAGTACTTC. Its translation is CSRSYGLAGGNEQYF.

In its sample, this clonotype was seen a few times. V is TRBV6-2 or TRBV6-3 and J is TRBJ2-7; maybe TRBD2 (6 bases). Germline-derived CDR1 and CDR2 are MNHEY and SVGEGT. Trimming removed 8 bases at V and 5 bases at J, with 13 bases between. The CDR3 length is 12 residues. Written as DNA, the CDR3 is TGTGCCAGCGTCTCTGGGGGGAACGAGCAGTACTTC. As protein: CASVSGGNEQYF.

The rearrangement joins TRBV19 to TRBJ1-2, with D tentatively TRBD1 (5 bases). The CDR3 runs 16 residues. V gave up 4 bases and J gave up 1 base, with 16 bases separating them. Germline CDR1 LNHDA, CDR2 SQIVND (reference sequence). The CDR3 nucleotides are TGTGCCAGTAGTACGACGGGACGGGCTAATAACTATGGCTACACCTTC. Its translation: CASSTTGRANNYGYTF.

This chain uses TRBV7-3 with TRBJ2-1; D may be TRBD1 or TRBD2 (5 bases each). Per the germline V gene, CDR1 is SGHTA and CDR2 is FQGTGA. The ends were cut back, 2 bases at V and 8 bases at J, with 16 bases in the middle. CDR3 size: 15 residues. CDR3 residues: CASSLQLGTFDEQFF. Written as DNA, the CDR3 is TGTGCCAGCAGCTTACAGTTGGGGACGTTCGATGAGCAGTTCTTC.

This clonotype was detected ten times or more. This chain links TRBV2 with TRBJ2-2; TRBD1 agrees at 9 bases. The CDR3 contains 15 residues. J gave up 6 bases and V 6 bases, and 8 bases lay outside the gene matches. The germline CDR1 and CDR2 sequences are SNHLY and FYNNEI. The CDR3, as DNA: TGTGCCAGCAGGAATCAACAGGGGGCCGCCGGGGAGCTGTTTTTT. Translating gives CASRNQQGAAGELFF.

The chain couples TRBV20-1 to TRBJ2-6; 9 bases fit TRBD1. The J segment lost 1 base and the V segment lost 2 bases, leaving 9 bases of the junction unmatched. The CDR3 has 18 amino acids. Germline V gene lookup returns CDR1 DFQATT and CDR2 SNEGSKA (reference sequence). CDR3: CSARKRDRVKSGANVLTF. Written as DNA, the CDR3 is TGCAGTGCTAGAAAAAGGGACAGGGTCAAATCTGGGGCCAACGTCCTGACTTTC.

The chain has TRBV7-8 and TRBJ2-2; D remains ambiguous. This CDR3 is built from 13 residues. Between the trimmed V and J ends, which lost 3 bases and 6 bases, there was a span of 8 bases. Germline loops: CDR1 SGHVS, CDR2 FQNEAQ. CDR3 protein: CASSFKPAGELFF. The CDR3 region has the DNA TGTGCCAGCAGCTTTAAACCGGCCGGGGAGCTGTTTTTT. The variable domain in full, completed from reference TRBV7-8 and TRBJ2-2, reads GAGVSQSPRYKVAKRGQDVALRCDPISGHVSLFWYQQALGQGPEFLTYFQNEAQLDKSGLPSDRFFAERPEGSVSTLKIQRTQQEDSAVYLCASSFKPAGELFFGEGSRLTVL.

The CDR3, as DNA: TGCGCCAGCAGCCAAGGGGTGGGGTTCGATGAGCAGTTCTTC. Residues: CASSQGVGFDEQFF. The V and J genes are TRBV4-3 and TRBJ2-1; D unclear. Germline assignment: CDR1 LGHNA and CDR2 YSLEER. The CDR3 contains 14 residues. Trimming stripped 1 base from V and 8 bases from J, with 12 bases between.

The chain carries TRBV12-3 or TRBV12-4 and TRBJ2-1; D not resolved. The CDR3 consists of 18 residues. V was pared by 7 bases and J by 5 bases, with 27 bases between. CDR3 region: CASTIRSVAGYQHNEQFF. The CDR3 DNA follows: TGTGCCAGCACCATCCGGTCGGTAGCTGGCTATCAACACAATGAGCAGTTCTTC.

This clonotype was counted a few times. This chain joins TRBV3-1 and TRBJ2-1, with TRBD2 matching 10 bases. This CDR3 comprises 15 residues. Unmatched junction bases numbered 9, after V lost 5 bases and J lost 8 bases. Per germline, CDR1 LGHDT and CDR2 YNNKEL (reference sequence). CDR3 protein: CASSSTSGPKDEQFF. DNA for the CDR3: TGTGCCAGCAGCTCGACTAGCGGGCCCAAGGATGAGCAGTTCTTC.